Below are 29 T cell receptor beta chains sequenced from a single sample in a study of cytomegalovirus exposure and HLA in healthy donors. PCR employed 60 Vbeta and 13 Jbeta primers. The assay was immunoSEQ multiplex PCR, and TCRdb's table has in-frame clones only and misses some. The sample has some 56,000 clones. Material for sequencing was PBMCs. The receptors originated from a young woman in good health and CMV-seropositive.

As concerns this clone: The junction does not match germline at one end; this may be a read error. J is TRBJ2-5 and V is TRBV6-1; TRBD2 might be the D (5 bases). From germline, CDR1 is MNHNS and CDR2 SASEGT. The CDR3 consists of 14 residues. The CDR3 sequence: CASSEGGGGETQYF. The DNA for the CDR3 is TGTGCCAGCAGCGAAGGAGGTGGCGGAGAGACCCAGTACTTC.

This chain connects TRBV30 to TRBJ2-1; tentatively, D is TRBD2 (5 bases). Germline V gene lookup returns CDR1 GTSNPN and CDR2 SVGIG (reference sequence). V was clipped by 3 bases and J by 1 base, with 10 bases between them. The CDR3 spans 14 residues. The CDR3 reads CAWRSRGSYNEQFF. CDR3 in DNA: TGTGCCTGGAGGAGCCGAGGGTCCTACAATGAGCAGTTCTTC.

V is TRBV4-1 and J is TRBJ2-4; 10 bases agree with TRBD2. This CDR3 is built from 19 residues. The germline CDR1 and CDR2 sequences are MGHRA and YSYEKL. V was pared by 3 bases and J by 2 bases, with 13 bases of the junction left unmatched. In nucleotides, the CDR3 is TGCGCCAGCAGCCAGGGGGCCGGGCTAGCGGGGGAGACCAAAAACATTCAGTACTTC. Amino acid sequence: CASSQGAGLAGETKNIQYF.

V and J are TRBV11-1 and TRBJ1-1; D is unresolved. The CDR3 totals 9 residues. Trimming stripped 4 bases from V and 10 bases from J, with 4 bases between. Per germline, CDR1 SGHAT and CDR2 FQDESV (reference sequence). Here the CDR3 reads CASSCRAFF. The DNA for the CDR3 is TGTGCCAGCAGCTGTCGAGCTTTCTTT.

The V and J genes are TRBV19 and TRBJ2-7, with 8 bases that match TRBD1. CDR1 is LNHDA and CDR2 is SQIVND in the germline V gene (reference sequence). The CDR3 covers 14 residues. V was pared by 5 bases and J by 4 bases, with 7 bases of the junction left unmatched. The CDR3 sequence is CASSDGQGPYEQYF. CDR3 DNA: TGTGCCAGTAGTGACGGACAGGGCCCTTACGAGCAGTACTTC.

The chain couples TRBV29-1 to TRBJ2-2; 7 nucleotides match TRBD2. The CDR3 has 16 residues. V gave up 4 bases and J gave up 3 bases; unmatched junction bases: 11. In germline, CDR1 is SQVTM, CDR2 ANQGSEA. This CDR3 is CSVGGGTTGYTGELFF. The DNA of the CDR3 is TGCAGCGTTGGGGGGGGGACGACGGGGTACACCGGGGAGCTGTTTTTT.

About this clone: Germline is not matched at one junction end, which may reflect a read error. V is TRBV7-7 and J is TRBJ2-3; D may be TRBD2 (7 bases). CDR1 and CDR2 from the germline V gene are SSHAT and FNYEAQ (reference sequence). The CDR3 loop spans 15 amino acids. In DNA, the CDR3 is TGTGCTAGCAGCTTCGGGGAGGGGGGCACAGATACGCAGTATTTT. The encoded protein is CASSFGEGGTDTQYF.

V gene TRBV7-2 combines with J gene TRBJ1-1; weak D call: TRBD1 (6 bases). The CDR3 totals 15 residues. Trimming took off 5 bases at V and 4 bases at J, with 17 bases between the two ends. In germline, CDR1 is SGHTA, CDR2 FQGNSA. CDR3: CASSVVQGLGTEAFF. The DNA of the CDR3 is TGTGCCAGCAGCGTTGTACAGGGTTTGGGCACTGAAGCTTTCTTT.

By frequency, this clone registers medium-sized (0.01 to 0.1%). The CDR3 nucleotides read TGTGCCAGCAGACTGGACAGGGGGCTAACTGAAGCTTTCTTT. Residues: CASRLDRGLTEAFF. This rearrangement joins TRBV2 to TRBJ1-1; 11 bases are shared with TRBD1. The germline CDR1 and CDR2 sequences are SNHLY and FYNNEI. Trimming took 6 bases from V and 5 from J; bases not matched to a gene: 5. The CDR3 has 14 residues. The full variable domain, rest sourced from reference TRBV2 and TRBJ1-1, is EPEVTQTPSHQVTQMGQEVILRCVPISNHLYFYWYRQILGQKVEFLVSFYNNEISEKSEIFDDQFSVERPDGSNFTLKIRSTKLEDSAMYFCASRLDRGLTEAFFGQGTRLTVV.

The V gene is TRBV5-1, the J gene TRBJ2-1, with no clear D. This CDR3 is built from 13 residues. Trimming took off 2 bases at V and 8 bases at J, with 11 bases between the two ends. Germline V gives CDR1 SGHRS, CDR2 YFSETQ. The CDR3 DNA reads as TGCGCCAGCAGCTTATACTTCCCGTATGAGCAGTTCTTC. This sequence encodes CASSLYFPYEQFF.

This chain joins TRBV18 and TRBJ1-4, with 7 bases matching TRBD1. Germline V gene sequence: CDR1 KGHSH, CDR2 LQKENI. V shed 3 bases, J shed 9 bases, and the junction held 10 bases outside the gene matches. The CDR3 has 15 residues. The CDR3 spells CASSPRDSPAKKLFF. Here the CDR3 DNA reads TGTGCCAGCTCACCCAGGGACAGTCCTGCGAAAAAACTGTTTTTT.

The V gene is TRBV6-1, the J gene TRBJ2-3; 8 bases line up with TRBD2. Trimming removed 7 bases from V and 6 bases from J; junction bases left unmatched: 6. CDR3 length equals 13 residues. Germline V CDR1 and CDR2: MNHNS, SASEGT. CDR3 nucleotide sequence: TGTGCCAGCACGGGGAGCGGGGGTGATACGCAGTATTTT. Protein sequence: CASTGSGGDTQYF.

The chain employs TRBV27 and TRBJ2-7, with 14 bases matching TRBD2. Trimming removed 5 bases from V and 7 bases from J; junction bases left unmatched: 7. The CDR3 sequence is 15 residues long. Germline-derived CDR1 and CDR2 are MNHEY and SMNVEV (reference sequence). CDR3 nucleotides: TGTGCCAGCAGTCCCGGGACTAGCGGGAGATATGAGCAGTACTTC. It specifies CASSPGTSGRYEQYF.

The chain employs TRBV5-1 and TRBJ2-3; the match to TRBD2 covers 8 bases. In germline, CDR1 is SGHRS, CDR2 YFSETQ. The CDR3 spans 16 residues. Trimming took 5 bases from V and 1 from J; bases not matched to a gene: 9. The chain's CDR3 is CASSPLSGGGTDTQYF. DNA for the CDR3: TGCGCCAGCAGTCCCCTCAGCGGGGGAGGCACAGATACGCAGTATTTT.

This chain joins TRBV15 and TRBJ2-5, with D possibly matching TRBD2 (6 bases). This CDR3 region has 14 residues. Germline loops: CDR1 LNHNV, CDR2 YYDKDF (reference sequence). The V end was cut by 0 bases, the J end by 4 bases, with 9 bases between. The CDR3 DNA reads TGTGCCACCAGCAGAGATTGGGGAGGAGAGACCCAGTACTTC. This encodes CATSRDWGGETQYF.

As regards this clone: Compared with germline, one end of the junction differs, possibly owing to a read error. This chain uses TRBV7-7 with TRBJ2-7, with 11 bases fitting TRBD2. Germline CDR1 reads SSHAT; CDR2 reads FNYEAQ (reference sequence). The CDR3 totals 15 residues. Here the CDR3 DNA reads TGTGCTAGCAGCTCCGGGACTAGCGGTGCCTACGAGCAGTACTTC. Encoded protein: CASSSGTSGAYEQYF.

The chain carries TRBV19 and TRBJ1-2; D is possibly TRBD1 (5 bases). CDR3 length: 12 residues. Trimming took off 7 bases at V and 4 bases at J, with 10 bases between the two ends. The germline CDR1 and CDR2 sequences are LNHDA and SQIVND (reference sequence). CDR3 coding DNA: TGTGCCAGTAAGCAGGGCTCCTATGGCTACACCTTC. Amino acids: CASKQGSYGYTF.

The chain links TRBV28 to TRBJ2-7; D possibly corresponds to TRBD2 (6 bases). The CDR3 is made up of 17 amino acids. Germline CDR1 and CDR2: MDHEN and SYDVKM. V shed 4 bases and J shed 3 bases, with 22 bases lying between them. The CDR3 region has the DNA TGTGCCAGCAGTTCCGGACCCCAGGGAGGCGGCCGCTACGAGCAGTACTTC. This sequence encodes CASSSGPQGGGRYEQYF.

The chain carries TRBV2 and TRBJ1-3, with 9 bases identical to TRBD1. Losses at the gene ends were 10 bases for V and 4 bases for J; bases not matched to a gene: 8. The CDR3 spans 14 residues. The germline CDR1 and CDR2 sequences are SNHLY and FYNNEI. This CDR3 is CATDNRGLGNTIYF. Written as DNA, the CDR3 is TGTGCCACCGATAACAGGGGGCTCGGAAACACCATATATTTT.

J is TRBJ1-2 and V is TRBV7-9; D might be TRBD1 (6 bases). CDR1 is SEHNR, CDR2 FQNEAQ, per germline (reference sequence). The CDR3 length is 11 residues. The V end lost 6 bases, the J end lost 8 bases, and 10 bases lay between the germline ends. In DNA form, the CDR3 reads TGTGCCAGCAGTACAGGGACCGGCTACACCTTC. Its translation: CASSTGTGYTF.

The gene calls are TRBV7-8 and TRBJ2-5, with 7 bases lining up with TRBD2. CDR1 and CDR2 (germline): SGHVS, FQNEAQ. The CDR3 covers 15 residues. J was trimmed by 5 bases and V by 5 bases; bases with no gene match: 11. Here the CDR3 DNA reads TGTGCCAGCAGCCCTCTAGCGGCAGGCGGGGAGACCCAGTACTTC. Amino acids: CASSPLAAGGETQYF.

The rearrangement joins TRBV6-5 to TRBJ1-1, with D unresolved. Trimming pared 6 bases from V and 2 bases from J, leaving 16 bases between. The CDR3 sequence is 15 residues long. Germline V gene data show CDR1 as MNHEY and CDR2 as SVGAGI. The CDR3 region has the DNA TGTGCCAGCAGACTAAAGTGGGTATTAAACACTGAAGCTTTCTTT. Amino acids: CASRLKWVLNTEAFF.

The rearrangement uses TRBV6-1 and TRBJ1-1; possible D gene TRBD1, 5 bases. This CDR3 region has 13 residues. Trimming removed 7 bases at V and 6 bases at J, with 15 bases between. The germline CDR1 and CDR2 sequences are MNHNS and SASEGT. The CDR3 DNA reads TGTGCCAGCACGGACAAGTTAGACGCTGAAGCTTTCTTT. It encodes CASTDKLDAEAFF.

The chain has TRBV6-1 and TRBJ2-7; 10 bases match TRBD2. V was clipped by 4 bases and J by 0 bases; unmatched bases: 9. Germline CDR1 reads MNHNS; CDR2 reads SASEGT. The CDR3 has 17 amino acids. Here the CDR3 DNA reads TGTGCCAGCAGTGGATCTCTAGCGGGAGTGATCTCCTACGAGCAGTACTTC. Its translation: CASSGSLAGVISYEQYF.

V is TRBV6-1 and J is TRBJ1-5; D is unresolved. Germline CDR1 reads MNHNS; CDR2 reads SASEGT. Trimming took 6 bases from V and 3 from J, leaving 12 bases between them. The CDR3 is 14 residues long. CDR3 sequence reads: CASSLGISNQPQHF. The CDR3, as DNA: TGTGCCAGCAGCCTCGGGATATCCAATCAGCCCCAGCATTTT.

Here the CDR3 DNA reads TGTGCCAGCTCACCAGAGGGCAGGGGGCTCGCCGGGGAGCTGTTTTTT. Protein: CASSPEGRGLAGELFF. This rearrangement joins TRBV18 to TRBJ2-2; 8 bases line up with TRBD1. Looked up from germline, CDR1 is KGHSH and CDR2 is LQKENI. The CDR3 is 16 residues long. After removal of 2 bases from V and 6 bases from J, the junction contained 8 bases not matched to a gene.

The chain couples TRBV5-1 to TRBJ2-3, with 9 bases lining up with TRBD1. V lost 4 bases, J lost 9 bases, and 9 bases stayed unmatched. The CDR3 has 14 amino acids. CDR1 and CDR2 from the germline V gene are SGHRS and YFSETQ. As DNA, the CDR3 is TGCGCCAGCAGCCCAGGGACAGGGACGGGAACGCAGTATTTT. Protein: CASSPGTGTGTQYF.

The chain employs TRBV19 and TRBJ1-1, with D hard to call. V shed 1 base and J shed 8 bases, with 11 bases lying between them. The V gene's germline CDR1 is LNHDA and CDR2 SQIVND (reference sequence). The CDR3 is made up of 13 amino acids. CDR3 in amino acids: CASSIALFSEAFF. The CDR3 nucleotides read TGTGCCAGTAGTATAGCTCTGTTCTCCGAAGCTTTCTTT.

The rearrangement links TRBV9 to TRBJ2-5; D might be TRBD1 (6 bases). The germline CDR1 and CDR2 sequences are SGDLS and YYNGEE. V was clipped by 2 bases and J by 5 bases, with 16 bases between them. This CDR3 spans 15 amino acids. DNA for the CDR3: TGTGCCAGCAGCGTCAGGGGTTGGTACGAGGAGACCCAGTACTTC. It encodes CASSVRGWYEETQYF.